Listed here are 8 T cell receptor beta chains from one sample, sequenced in a study of blood T cell repertoires in COVID-19. The assay was immunoSEQ multiplex PCR, and TCRdb's table has in-frame clones only and misses some. The data show under 95,000 clones, 91% seen once. Input material: peripheral blood. Every receptor here comes from a man aged 45-65 years with COVID-19, enrolled during active disease.

This rearrangement joins TRBV30 to TRBJ2-7; 11 nucleotides match TRBD2. The junction had 6 bases not matched to a gene; V was cut back by 7 bases and J by 4 bases. This CDR3 has 13 amino acids. The germline V gene encodes CDR1 GTSNPN and CDR2 SVGIG (reference sequence). CDR3 residues: CASLGTSGYEQYF. The CDR3 nucleotides read TGTGCCTCTTTAGGGACTAGCGGTTACGAGCAGTACTTC.

This rearrangement joins TRBV6-5 to TRBJ1-4; 8 bases match TRBD1. This CDR3 spans 15 amino acids. CDR1 MNHEY and CDR2 SVGAGI come from the germline V gene. With 6 bases clipped from V and 0 bases from J, the junction kept 3 bases outside the gene matches. The CDR3 loop is CASRTGDPTNEKLFF. The CDR3 nucleotides read TGTGCCAGCAGGACAGGGGATCCAACTAATGAAAAACTGTTTTTT.

This chain connects TRBV9 to TRBJ2-7; TRBD2 matches at 11 bases. CDR1 SGDLS and CDR2 YYNGEE come from the germline V gene. The CDR3 totals 15 residues. V trimming: 4 bases; J trimming: 2 bases; junction bases outside the gene matches: 5. CDR3 protein: CASSPTLAGAYEQYF. The CDR3 bases are TGTGCCAGCAGCCCCACACTAGCGGGGGCCTACGAGCAGTACTTC.

J is TRBJ2-1 and V is TRBV9, with 7 bases lining up with TRBD2. The CDR3 totals 14 residues. The germline V gene has CDR1 SGDLS and CDR2 YYNGEE. After removal of 4 bases from V and 9 bases from J, the junction contained 10 bases not matched to a gene. CDR3 DNA: TGTGCCAGCAGCCCCCCCCTCGGGGGGAGTGAGCAGTTCTTC. Protein sequence: CASSPPLGGSEQFF.

This clone was seen only once. The chain couples TRBV18 to TRBJ1-6; a possible D gene is TRBD1 (5 bases). The CDR3 is 15 residues long. The germline V gene encodes CDR1 KGHSH and CDR2 LQKENI. With 3 bases removed from V and 6 bases from J, the gap between germline ends came to 12 bases. The CDR3 sequence is CASSPQQVPNSPLHF. Written as DNA, the CDR3 is TGTGCCAGCTCACCCCAACAGGTCCCTAATTCACCCCTCCACTTT.

This clone was observed once. The chain uses TRBV5-6 and TRBJ2-5; unclear D gene. The CDR3 runs 13 residues. The V and J ends lost 7 bases and 4 bases respectively, with 14 bases between them. CDR1 is SGHDT and CDR2 is YYEEEE in the germline V gene. The CDR3 DNA sequence: TGTGCCAGCCTCCATGGCGGTGGAGAGACCCAGTACTTC. As protein: CASLHGGGETQYF.

This clone occurred once. This rearrangement joins TRBV4-1 to TRBJ2-5; D is perhaps TRBD2 (6 bases). Germline lookup yields CDR1 MGHRA and CDR2 YSYEKL. V lost 4 bases, J lost 0 bases, and 9 bases lay in between. This CDR3 has 14 residues. This CDR3 reads CASSPGGNQETQYF. The CDR3 coding sequence is TGCGCCAGCAGCCCTGGGGGGAACCAAGAGACCCAGTACTTC.

The CDR3 DNA reads as TGTGCCAGTAGTATTGGACAGGTGGGAAAACTGTTTTTT. Translation: CASSIGQVGKLFF. The chain joins TRBV19 to TRBJ1-4, with TRBD1 identical over 7 bases. Germline V gene sequence: CDR1 LNHDA, CDR2 SQIVND (reference sequence). The CDR3 sequence is 13 residues long. The V and J ends lost 3 bases and 10 bases, in that order; junction bases with no gene match: 5.